In this sample, the clone carrying this T cell receptor beta chain turned up a few times. The antigen is unknown. The sample is drawn from a study of CD8+ T cells in alopecia areata. Treatment described: oral pan-JAK inhibitor, 5-10 mg twice daily. It was cDNA, reverse transcribed from extracted RNA, that served as the sequencing template. The protocol was immunoSEQ multiplex PCR, while the TCRdb copy is restricted to in-frame clones and leaves out a portion. This table holds about 200,000 clones, around two fifths found once. V was clipped by 0 bases and J by 10 bases, with 20 bases between them. This CDR3 is built from 17 residues. Per germline, CDR1 SGDLS and CDR2 YYNGEE. Study results and limitations: In scalp, tofacitinib significantly decreased clonality and expanded CD8+ clones among the top 100.

The sequence derives from a human donor with alopecia areata. Sequences were derived from CD4+ T cells sorted from blood, sampled between weeks 30 and 35, from a patient treated with tofacitinib. This chain connects TRBV9 to TRBJ1-6, with D perhaps TRBD1 (6 bases). CDR3 DNA sequence: TGTGCCAGCAGCGTAGGAGTCCGGGGGGCGGGAGGCTCACCCCTCCACTTT. Protein product: CASSVGVRGAGGSPLHF.